This record looks at one TCR beta chain sequence and its context. The antigen remains undetermined. These data come from a study of OX40 agonist ivuxolimab in advanced cancers. Study-level background: Ivuxolimab, an agonist antibody against OX40 (CD134), was given to patients. Study-level findings and limits: Which antigen the expanded peripheral T cells recognized is unknown. By week 6 at 0.1 to 3.0 mg/kg, blood CD4+ and CD8+ T cells had expanded clonally.

The method was immunoSEQ multiplex PCR; TCRdb's version includes in-frame clones alone and lacks a portion of them. The top ten clones hold approximately 4.8% of a sample with roughly 88,000 clones, about 89% of them seen once. The CDR3 length is 15 residues. From germline, CDR1 is MDHEN and CDR2 SYDVKM. V gave up 6 bases and J gave up 9 bases; unmatched junction bases: 9. Anyone with autoimmune disease history or systemic immunosuppression was excluded. The specimen was CD4+ or CD8+ T cells sorted from blood, collected in a trial of the OX40 agonist ivuxolimab. This sequence was found in an adult with an advanced solid tumor such as melanoma, head and neck, liver or kidney cancer. The chain joins TRBV28 to TRBJ1-6, with TRBD1 matching over 9 bases. The CDR3 is CASRRQTGGSSPLHF. CDR3 sequence (DNA): TGTGCCAGCAGAAGACAGACAGGGGGAAGTTCACCCCTCCACTTT. Full variable domain (rest looked up from reference TRBV28 and TRBJ1-6): DVKVTQSSRYLVKRTGEKVFLECVQDMDHENMFWYRQDPGLGLRLIYFSYDVKMKEKGDIPEGYSVSREKKERFSLILESASTNQTSMYLCASRRQTGGSSPLHFGNGTRLTVT.